This T cell receptor beta chain was obtained from a study of T cells in Graves' hyperthyroidism and ophthalmopathy. This clonotype was recorded at least ten times. Germline assignment: CDR1 MDHEN and CDR2 SYDVKM. V lost 2 bases to trimming and J lost 0 bases, with 14 bases between them. This CDR3 is 17 amino acids long. RNA transcripts provided the source from which TCR beta CDR3 regions were amplified. The TCR CDR3 was amplified in a first-round RT-PCR using the HTBI primer set. TCRdb processed the multiplex PCR reads anew with MiXCR; each CDR3 protein has one entry. The sample yields fewer than 650,000 distinct CDR3 sequences, approximately 15% seen once.

The receptor was isolated from a woman aged 18-29 years with Graves' ophthalmopathy. This sequence joins TRBV28 and TRBJ1-3; tentatively, D is TRBD1 (6 bases). Sequencing was carried out using blood. CDR3 in amino acids: CASSLNAGGNSGNTIYF. CDR3 DNA sequence: TGTGCCAGCAGTTTAAATGCGGGGGGCAACTCTGGAAACACCATATATTTT.